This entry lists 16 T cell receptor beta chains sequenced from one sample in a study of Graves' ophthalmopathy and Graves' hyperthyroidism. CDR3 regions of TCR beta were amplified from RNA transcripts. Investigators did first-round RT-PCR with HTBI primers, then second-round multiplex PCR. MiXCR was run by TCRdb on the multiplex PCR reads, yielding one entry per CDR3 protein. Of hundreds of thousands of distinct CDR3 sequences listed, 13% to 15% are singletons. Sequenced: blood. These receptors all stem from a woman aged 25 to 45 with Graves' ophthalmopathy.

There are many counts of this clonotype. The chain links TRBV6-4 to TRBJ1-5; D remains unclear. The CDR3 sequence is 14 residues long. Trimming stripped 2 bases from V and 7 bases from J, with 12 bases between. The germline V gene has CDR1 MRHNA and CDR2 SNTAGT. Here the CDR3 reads CASSDEGGQQPQHF. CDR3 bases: TGTGCCAGCAGTGACGAGGGAGGTCAACAGCCCCAGCATTTT.

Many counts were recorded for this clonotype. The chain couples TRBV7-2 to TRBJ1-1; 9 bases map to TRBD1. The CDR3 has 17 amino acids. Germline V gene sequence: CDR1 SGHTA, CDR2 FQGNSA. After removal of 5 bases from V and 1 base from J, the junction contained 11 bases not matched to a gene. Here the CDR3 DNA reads TGTGCCAGCAGCCCTCGACAGGGGGGTACCGCGAACACTGAAGCTTTCTTT. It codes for CASSPRQGGTANTEAFF.

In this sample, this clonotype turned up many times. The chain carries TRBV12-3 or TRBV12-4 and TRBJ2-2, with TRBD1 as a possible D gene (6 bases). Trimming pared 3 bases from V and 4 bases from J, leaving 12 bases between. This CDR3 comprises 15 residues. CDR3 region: CASSFRRGSTGELFF. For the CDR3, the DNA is TGTGCCAGCAGTTTTCGCAGGGGTAGCACCGGGGAGCTGTTTTTT.

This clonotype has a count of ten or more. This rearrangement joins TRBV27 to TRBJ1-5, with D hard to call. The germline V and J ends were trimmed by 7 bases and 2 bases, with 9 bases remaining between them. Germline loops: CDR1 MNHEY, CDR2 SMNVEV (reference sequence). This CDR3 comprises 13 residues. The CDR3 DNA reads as TGTGCCAGCAAGGGAGGTCGCAATCAGCCCCAGCATTTT. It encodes CASKGGRNQPQHF.

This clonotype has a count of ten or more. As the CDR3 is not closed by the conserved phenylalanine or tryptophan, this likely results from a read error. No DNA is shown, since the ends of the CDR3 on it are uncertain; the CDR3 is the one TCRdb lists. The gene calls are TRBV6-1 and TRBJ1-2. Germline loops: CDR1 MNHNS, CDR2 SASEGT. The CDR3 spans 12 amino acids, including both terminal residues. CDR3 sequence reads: CASSEELPTPLV.

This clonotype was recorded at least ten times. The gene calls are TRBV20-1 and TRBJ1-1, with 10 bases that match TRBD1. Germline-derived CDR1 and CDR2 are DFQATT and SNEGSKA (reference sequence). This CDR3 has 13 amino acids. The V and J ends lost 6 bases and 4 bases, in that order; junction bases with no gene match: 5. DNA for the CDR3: TGCAGTGCCCAAAGACAGGGGGCCACTGAAGCTTTCTTT. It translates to CSAQRQGATEAFF.

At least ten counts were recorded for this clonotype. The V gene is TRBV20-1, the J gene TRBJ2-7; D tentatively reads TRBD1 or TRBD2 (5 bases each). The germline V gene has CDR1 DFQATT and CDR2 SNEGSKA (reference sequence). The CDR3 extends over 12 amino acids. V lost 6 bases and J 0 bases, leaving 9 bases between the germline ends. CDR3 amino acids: CSAGDPSYEQYF. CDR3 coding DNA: TGCAGTGCCGGGGACCCCTCCTACGAGCAGTACTTC.

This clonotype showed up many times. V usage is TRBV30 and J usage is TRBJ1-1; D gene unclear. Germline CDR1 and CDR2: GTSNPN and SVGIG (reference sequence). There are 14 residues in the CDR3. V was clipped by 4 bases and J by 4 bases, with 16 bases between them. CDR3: CAWTSGVLGTEAFF. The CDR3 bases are TGTGCCTGGACCTCTGGGGTTTTAGGCACTGAAGCTTTCTTT.

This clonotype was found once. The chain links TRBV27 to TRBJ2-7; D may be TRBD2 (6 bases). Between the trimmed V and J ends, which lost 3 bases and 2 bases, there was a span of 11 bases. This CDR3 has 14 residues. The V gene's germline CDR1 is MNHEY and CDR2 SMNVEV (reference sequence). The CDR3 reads CASSLRRAAYEQYF. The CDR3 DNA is TGTGCCAGCAGTTTGAGGAGGGCCGCCTACGAGCAGTACTTC.

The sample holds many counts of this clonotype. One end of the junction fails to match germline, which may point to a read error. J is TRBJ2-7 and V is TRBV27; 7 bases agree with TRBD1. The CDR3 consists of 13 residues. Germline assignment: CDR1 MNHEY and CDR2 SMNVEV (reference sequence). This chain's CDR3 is CASSLGTDYERYF. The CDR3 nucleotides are TGTGCCAGCAGTTTAGGGACAGACTACGAGCGGTACTTC.

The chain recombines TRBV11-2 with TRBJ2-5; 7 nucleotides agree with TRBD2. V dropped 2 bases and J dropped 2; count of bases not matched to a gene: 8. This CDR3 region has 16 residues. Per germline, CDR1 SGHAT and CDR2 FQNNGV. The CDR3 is CASSLRGEGLQETQYF. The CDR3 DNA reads TGTGCCAGCAGCTTACGGGGGGAGGGACTTCAAGAGACCCAGTACTTC.

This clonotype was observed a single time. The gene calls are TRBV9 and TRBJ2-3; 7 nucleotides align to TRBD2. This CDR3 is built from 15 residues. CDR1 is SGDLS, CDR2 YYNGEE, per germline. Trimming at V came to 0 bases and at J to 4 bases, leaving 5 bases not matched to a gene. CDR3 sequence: CASSVDGGRSDTQYF. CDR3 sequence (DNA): TGTGCCAGCAGCGTAGATGGCGGGAGATCAGATACGCAGTATTTT. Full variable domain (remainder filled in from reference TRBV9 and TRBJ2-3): DSGVTQTPKHLITATGQRVTLRCSPRSGDLSVYWYQQSLDQGLQFLIQYYNGEERAKGNILERFSAQQFPDLHSELNLSSLELGDSALYFCASSVDGGRSDTQYFGPGTRLTVL.

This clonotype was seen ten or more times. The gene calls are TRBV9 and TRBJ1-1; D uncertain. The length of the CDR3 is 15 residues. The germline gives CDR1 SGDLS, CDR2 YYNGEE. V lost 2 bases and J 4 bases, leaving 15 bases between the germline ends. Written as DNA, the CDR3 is TGTGCCAGCAGCGTCCGTTCAATGGGGAGCACTGAAGCTTTCTTT. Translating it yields CASSVRSMGSTEAFF. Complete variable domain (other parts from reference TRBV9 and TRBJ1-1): DSGVTQTPKHLITATGQRVTLRCSPRSGDLSVYWYQQSLDQGLQFLIQYYNGEERAKGNILERFSAQQFPDLHSELNLSSLELGDSALYFCASSVRSMGSTEAFFGQGTRLTVV.

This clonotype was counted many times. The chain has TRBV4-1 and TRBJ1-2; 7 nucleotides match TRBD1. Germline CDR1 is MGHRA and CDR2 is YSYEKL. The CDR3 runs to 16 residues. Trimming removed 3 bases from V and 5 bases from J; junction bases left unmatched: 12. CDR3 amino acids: CASSQTSGTARYGYTF. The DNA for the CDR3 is TGCGCCAGCAGCCAGACCTCCGGGACAGCGAGATATGGCTACACCTTC.

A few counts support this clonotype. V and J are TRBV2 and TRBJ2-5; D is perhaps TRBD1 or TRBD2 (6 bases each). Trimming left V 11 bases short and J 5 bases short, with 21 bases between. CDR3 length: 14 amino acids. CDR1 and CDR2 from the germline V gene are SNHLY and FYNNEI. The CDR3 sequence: CASALSGAGETQYF. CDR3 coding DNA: TGTGCCTCCGCCCTATCGGGGGCCGGGGAGACCCAGTACTTC.

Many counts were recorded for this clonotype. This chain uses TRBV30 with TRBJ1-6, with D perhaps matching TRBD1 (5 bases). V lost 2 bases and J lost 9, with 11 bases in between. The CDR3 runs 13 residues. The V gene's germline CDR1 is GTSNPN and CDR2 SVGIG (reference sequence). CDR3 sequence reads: CAWSLQGGSPLHF. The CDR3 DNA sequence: TGTGCCTGGAGTCTGCAGGGAGGTTCACCCCTCCACTTT.